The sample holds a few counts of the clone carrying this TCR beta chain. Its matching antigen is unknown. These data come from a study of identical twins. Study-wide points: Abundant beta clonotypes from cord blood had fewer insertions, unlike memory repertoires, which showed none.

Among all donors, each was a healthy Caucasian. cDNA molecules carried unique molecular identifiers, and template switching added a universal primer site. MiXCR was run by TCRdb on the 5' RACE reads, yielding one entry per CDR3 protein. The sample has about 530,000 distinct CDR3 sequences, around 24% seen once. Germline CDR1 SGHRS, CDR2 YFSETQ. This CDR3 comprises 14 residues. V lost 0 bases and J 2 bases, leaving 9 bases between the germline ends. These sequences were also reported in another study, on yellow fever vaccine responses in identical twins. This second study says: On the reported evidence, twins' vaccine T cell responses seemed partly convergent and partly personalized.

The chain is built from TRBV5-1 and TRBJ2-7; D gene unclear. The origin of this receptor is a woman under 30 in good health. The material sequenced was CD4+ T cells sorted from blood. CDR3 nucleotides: TGCGCCAGCAGCTTGGATCCCAGTACCTACGAGCAGTACGTC. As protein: CASSLDPSTYEQYV.